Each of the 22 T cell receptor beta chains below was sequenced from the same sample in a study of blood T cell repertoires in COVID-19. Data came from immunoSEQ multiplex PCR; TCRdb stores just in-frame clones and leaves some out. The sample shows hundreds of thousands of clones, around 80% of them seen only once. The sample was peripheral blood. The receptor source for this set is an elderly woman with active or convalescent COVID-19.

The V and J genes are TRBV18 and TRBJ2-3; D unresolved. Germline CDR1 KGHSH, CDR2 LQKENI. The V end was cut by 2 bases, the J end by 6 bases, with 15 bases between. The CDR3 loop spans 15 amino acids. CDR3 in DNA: TGTGCCAGCTCACCAGTGGCGGCGAGGTCGGATACGCAGTATTTT. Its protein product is CASSPVAARSDTQYF.

DNA for the CDR3: TGTGCCAGCAGACCGGACAGGGACCGCAACTATGGCTACACCTTC. It is translated as CASRPDRDRNYGYTF. J is TRBJ1-2 and V is TRBV27, with 8 bases matching TRBD1. Per germline, CDR1 MNHEY and CDR2 SMNVEV (reference sequence). This CDR3 has 15 amino acids. Germline trimming cut 6 bases from V and 2 bases from J; bases unmatched to any gene: 8.

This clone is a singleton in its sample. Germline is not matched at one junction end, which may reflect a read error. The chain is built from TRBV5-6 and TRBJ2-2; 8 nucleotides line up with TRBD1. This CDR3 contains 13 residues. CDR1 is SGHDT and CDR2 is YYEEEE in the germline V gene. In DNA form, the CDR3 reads TGTGCCAGCAGTTTGGACAGGGCACGGCTGAAGCTTTTT. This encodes CASSLDRARLKLF.

CDR3 sequence (DNA): TGTGCCATCAGGGACCCTCAGGGGTCCACCGGGGAGCTGTTTTTT. Amino acid sequence: CAIRDPQGSTGELFF. This chain links TRBV10-3 with TRBJ2-2; maybe TRBD1 (6 bases). Looked up from germline, CDR1 is ENHRY and CDR2 is SYGVKD. Trimming removed 6 bases at V and 4 bases at J, with 15 bases between. This CDR3 has 15 amino acids.

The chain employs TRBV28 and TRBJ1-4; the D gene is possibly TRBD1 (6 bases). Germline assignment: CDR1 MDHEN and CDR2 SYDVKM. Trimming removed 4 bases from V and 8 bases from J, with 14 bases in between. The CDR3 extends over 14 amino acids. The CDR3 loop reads CASSSIPGQEKLFF. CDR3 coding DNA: TGTGCCAGCAGTTCAATACCGGGACAAGAAAAACTGTTTTTT.

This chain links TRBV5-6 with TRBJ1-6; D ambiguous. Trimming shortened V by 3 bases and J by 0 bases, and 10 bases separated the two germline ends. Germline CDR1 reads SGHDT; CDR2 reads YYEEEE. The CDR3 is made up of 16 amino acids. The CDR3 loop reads CASSSLGSSYNSPLHF. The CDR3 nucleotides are TGTGCCAGCAGCTCGCTAGGGAGCTCCTATAATTCACCCCTCCACTTT.

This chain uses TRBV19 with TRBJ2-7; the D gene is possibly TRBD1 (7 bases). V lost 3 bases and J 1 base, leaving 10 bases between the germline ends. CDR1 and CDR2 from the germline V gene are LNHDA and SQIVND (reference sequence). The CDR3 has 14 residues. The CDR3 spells CASSMEGASYEQYF. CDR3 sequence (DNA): TGTGCCAGTAGTATGGAGGGGGCATCCTACGAGCAGTACTTC.

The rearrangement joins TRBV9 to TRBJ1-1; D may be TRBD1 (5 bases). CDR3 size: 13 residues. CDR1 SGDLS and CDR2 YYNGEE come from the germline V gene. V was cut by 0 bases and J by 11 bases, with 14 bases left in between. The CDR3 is CASSVEGALVAFF. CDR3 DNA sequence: TGTGCCAGCAGCGTAGAAGGGGCCTTGGTCGCTTTCTTT. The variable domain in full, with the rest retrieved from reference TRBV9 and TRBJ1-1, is DSGVTQTPKHLITATGQRVTLRCSPRSGDLSVYWYQQSLDQGLQFLIQYYNGEERAKGNILERFSAQQFPDLHSELNLSSLELGDSALYFCASSVEGALVAFFGQGTRLTVV.

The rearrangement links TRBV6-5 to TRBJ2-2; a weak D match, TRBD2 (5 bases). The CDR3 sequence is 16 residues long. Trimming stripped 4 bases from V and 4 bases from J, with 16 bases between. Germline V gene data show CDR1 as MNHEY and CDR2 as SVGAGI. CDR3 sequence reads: CASSFRGELSTGELFF. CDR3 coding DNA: TGTGCCAGCAGTTTTCGGGGTGAATTGAGCACCGGGGAGCTGTTTTTT.

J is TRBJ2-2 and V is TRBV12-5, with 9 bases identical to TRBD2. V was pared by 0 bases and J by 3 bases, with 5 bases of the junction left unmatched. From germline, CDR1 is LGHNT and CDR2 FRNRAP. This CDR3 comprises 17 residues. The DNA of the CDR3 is TGTGCTAGTGGTTTGGTAATTAGCGGGAGAGACACCGGGGAGCTGTTTTTT. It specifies CASGLVISGRDTGELFF.

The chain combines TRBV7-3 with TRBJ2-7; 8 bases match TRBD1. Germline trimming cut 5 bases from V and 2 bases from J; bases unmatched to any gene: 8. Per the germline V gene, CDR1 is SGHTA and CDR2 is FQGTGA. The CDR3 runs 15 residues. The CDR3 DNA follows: TGTGCCAGCAGCCCCCGAGCAGGGGGCACCTACGAGCAGTACTTC. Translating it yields CASSPRAGGTYEQYF.

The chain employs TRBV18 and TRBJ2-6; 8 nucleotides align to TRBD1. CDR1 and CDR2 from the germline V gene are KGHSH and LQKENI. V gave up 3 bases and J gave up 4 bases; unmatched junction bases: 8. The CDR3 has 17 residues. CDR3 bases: TGTGCCAGCTCACCTAGGGACAGGTCCTCGGGGGCCAACGTCCTGACTTTC. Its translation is CASSPRDRSSGANVLTF. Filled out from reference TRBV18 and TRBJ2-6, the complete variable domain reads NAGVMQNPRHLVRRRGQEARLRCSPMKGHSHVYWYRQLPEEGLKFMVYLQKENIIDESGMPKERFSAEFPKEGPSILRIQQVVRGDSAAYFCASSPRDRSSGANVLTFGAGSRLTVL.

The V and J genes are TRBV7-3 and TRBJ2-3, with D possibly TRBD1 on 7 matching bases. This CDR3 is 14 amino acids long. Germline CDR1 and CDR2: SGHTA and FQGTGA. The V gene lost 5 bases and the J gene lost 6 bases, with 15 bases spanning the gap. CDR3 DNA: TGTGCCAGCAGCAGACAGGGACTGGAGGATACGCAGTATTTT. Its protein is CASSRQGLEDTQYF.

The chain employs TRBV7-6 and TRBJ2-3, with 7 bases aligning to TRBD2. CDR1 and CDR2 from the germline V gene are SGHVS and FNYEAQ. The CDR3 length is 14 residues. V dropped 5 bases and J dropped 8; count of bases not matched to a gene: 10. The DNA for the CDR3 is TGTGCCAGCAGCCCTCCCGGGACTAAAGTTACGCAGTATTTT. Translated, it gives CASSPPGTKVTQYF.

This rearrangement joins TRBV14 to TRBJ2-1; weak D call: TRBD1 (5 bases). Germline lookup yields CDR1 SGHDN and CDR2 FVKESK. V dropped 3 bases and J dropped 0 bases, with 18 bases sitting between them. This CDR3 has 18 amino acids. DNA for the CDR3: TGTGCCAGCAGCCAGCGTTGGTACAGGCCGAGCTCCTACAATGAGCAGTTCTTC. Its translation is CASSQRWYRPSSYNEQFF.

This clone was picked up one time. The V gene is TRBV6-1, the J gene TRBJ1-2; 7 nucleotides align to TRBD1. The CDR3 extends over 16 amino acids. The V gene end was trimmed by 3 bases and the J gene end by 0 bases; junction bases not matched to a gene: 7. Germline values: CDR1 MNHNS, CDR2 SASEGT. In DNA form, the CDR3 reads TGTGCCAGCAGTGACCACCCGGGACAGCCTAACTATGGCTACACCTTC. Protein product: CASSDHPGQPNYGYTF.

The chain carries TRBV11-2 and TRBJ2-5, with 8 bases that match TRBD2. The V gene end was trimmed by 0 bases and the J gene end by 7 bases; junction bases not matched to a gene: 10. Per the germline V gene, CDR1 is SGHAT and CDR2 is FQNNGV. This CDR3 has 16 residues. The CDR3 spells CASSLDFPSGSRTQYF. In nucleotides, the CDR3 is TGTGCCAGCAGCTTAGATTTCCCTAGCGGGTCGAGGACCCAGTACTTC.

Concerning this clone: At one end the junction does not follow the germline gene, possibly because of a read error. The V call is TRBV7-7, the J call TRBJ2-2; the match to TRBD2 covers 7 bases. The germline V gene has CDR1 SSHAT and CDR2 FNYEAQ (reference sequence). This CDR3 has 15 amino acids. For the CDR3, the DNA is TGTGCTAGCAGCCCCGGGGGGAGGAACACCGGGGAGCTGTTTTTT. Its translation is CASSPGGRNTGELFF.

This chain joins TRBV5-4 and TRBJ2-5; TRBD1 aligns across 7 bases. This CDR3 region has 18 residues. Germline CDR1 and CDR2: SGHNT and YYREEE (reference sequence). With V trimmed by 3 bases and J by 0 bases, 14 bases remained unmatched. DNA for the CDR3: TGTGCCAGCAGCTCGACCCGCTCCGGGACAGCCAACCAAGAGACCCAGTACTTC. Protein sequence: CASSSTRSGTANQETQYF.

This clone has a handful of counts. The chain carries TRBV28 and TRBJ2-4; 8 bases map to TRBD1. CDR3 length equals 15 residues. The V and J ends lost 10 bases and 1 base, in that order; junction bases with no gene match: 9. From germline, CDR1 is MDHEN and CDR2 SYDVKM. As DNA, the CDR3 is TGTGCCACCCGGGGACAGGAAAGGGCCAAAAACATTCAGTACTTC. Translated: CATRGQERAKNIQYF.

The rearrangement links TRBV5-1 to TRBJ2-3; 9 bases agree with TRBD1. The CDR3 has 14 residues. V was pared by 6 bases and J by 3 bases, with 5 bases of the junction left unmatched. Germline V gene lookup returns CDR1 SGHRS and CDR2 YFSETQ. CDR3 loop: CASTSGQGTDTQYF. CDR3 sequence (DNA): TGCGCCAGCACGTCAGGACAGGGGACAGATACGCAGTATTTT.

CDR3 DNA: TGTGCCATCAGTCAGACTAGCGTTAGCTCCTACAATGAGCAGTTCTTC. It encodes CAISQTSVSSYNEQFF. V usage is TRBV10-3 and J usage is TRBJ2-1, with 8 bases matching TRBD2. The CDR3 loop spans 16 amino acids. Trimming took 5 bases from V and 0 from J; bases not matched to a gene: 6. Germline V CDR1 and CDR2: ENHRY, SYGVKD.